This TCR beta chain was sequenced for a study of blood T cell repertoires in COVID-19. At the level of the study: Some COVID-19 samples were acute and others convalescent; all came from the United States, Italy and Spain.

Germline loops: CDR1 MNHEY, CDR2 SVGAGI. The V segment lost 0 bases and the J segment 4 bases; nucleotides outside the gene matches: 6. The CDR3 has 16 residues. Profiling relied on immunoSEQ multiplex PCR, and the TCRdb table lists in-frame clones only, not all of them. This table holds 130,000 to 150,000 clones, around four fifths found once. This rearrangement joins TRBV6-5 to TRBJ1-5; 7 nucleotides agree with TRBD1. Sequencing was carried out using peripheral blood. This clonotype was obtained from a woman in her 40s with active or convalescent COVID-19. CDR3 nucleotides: TGTGCCAGCAGTTACTCGGGCAGGGGGACTAATCAGCCCCAGCATTTT. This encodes CASSYSGRGTNQPQHF.